A selection of T cell receptor beta chains follows, all from one sample in a study of T-cell reconstitution after alpha-beta-depleted transplantation in children. TCRdb re-derived calls from the PCR reads in MiXCR, one entry per CDR3 protein. This table has 360,000 or so distinct CDR3 sequences, 20% appearing once. This specimen was PBMCs from the stem cell graft donor, taken from the stem cell graft. The receptors stem from a human donor who donated a stem cell graft to a child with acute myeloid leukemia. Both conserved end residues are part of each CDR3. The order of the fields is V gene, D gene, clone size, J gene, CDR3 protein, CDR3 DNA. The D gene is left open where the match is weak. Clone size appears in some rows only: once, few, many, or a class for an expanded clone.

TRBV2	TRBD2	once	TRBJ2-1	CASIRSRTSGRAGMPREQFF	TGTGCCAGCATAAGGTCCCGGACTAGCGGGAGGGCCGGGATGCCGCGTGAGCAGTTCTTC
TRBV6-5	-	few	TRBJ2-1	CASSYSQGSRSYNEQFF	TGTGCCAGCAGTTACTCACAGGGCTCCCGTTCCTACAATGAGCAGTTCTTC
TRBV6-5	TRBD1	-	TRBJ2-7	CASISRTGGHEQYF	TGTGCCAGCATTTCTAGAACAGGGGGGCACGAGCAGTACTTC
TRBV21-1	-	-	TRBJ2-6	CASSRKWLSGANVLTF	TGTGCCAGCAGCCGAAAGTGGCTTTCTGGGGCCAACGTCCTGACTTTC
TRBV11-2	-	-	TRBJ2-3	CASTSGWASTDTQYF	TGTGCCAGCACGTCGGGGTGGGCTAGCACAGATACGCAGTATTTT
TRBV29-1	-	many	TRBJ2-4	CSVCQRLVSENIQYF	TGCAGCGTTTGCCAGAGACTCGTATCGGAAAACATTCAGTACTTC
TRBV18	-	once	TRBJ1-4	CASSPGRNELFF	TGTGCCAGCTCACCAGGACGGAATGAACTGTTTTTT
TRBV18	-	few	TRBJ2-5	CASSPSRELSETQYF	TGTGCCAGCTCACCAAGTAGGGAATTGTCGGAGACCCAGTACTTC
TRBV7-2	-	few	TRBJ2-1	CASSFRGESYNEQFF	TGTGCCAGCAGCTTCAGGGGAGAGTCCTACAATGAGCAGTTCTTC
TRBV12-3/TRBV12-4	TRBD2	-	TRBJ2-1	CASRASLAGYNEQFF	TGTGCCAGCAGAGCTTCTCTAGCGGGATACAATGAGCAGTTCTTC
TRBV20-1	-	few	TRBJ2-7	CSARGTGEGYPYEQYF	TGCAGTGCTAGGGGCACGGGAGAGGGGTACCCCTACGAGCAGTACTTC
TRBV12-3/TRBV12-4	TRBD1	few	TRBJ1-5	CASSVPDRVQPQHF	TGTGCCAGCAGCGTCCCGGACAGGGTCCAGCCCCAGCATTTT